This T cell receptor beta chain derives from a study of CD4 T cells in relation to SARS-CoV-2 and coronaviruses. Looking at the study overall: After roughly 11 days of antigen culture, PBMC TCR beta CDR3s were sequenced. Study findings and constraints: This crossreactivity analysis covered spike protein alone, no other viral proteins. In about 65% of donors, memory CD4+ clonotypes crossrecognized SARS-CoV-2 and at least one common cold coronavirus spike.

The unexposed donors gave CD4+ T cells in 2011-2018, prior to COVID-19. Isolation of CD4+ T cells took place after around 11 days in culture. The data were produced by immunoSEQ multiplex PCR, yet TCRdb's version contains in-frame clones alone and is incomplete. There are around 18,000 clones in the sample; approximately 75% occur only once, and over 25% lies in the top ten. Germline values: CDR1 SGHNT, CDR2 YENEEA. The V and J ends lost 1 base and 6 bases respectively, with 16 bases between them. CDR3 length equals 16 residues. On this clone: Its antigen remains unknown.

Sequencing was performed on CD4+ T cells from PBMCs, cultured in vitro. The receptor was isolated from a human donor in good health. The chain employs TRBV11-3 and TRBJ2-1; weak D call: TRBD1 (6 bases). CDR3 sequence (DNA): TGTGCCAGCAGCTTAGGACCGGGACACCTTTTCAATGAGCAGTTCTTC. As protein: CASSLGPGHLFNEQFF.